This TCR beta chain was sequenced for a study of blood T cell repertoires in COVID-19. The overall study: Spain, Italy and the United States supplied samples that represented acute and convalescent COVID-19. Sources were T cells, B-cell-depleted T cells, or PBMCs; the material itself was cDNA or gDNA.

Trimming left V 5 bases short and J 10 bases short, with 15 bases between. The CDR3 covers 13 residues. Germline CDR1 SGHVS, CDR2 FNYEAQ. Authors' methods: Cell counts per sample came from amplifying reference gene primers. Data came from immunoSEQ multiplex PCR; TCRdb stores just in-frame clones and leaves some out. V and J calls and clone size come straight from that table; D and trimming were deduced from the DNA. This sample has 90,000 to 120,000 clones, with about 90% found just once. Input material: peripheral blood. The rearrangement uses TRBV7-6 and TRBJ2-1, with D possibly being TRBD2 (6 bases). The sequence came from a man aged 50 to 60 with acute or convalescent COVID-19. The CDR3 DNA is TGTGCCAGCAGCCCCGGTGGAGGGCCCGAGCAGTTCTTC. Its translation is CASSPGGGPEQFF.